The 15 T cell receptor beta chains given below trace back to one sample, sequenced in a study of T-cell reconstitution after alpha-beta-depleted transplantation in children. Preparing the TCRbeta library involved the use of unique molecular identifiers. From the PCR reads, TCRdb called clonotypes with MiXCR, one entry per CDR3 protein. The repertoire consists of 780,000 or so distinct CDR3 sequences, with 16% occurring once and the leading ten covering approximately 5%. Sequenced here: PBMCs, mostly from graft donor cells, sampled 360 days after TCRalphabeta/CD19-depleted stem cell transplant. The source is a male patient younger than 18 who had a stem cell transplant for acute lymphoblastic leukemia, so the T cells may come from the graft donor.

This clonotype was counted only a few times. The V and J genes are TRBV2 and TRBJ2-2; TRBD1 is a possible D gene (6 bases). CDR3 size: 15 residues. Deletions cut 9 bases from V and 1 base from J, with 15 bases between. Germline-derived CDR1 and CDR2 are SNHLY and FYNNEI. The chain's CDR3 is CARRRSGENTGELFF. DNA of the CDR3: TGTGCCAGAAGAAGGTCAGGGGAGAACACCGGGGAGCTGTTTTTT.

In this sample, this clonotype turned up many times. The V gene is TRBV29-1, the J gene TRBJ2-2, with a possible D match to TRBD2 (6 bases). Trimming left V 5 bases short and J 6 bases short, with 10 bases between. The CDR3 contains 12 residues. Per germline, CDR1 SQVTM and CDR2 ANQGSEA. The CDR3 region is CSVPGGAGELFF. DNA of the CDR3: TGCAGCGTTCCTGGAGGGGCCGGGGAGCTGTTTTTT.

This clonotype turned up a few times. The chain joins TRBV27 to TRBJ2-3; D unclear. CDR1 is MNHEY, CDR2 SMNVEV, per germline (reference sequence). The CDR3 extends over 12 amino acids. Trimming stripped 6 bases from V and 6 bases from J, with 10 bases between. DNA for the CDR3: TGTGCCAGCAGACCGAGTTGGGATACGCAGTATTTT. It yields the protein CASRPSWDTQYF.

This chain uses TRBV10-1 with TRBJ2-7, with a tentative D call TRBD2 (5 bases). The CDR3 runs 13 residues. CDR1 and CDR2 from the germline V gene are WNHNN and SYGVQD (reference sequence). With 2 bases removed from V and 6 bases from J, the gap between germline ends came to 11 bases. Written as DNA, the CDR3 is TGCGCCAGCAGTGAGGTCGGGGTTCGCGAGCAGTACTTC. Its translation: CASSEVGVREQYF.

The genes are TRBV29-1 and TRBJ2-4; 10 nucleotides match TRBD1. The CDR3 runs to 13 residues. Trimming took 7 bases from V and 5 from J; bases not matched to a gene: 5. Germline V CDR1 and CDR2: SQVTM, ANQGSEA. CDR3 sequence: CSASGQGQNIQYF. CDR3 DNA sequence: TGCAGCGCGTCGGGACAGGGGCAAAACATTCAGTACTTC. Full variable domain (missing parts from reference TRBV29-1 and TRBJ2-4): SAVISQKPSRDICQRGTSLTIQCQVDSQVTMMFWYRQQPGQSLTLIATANQGSEATYESGFVIDKFPISRPNLTFSTLTVSNMSPEDSSIYLCSASGQGQNIQYFGAGTRLSVL.

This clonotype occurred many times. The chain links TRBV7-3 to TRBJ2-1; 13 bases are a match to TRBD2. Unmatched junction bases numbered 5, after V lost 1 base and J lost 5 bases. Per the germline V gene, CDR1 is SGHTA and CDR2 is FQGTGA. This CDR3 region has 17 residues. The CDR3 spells CASSLKWTSGRHNEQFF. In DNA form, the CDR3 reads TGTGCCAGCAGCTTAAAGTGGACTAGCGGGAGACACAATGAGCAGTTCTTC. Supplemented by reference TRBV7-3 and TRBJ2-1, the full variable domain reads GAGVSQTPSNKVTEKGKYVELRCDPISGHTALYWYRQSLGQGPEFLIYFQGTGAADDSGLPNDRFFAVRPEGSVSTLKIQRTERGDSAVYLCASSLKWTSGRHNEQFFGPGTRLTVL.

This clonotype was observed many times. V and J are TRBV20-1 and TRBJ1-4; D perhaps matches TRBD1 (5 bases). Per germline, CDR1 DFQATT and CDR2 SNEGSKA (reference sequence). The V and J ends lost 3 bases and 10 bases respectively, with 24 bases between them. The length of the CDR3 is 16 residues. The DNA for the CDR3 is TGCAGTGCTAGTCCCCGGCCCCAAAGGACATCGCGAAAACTGTTTTTT. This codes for CSASPRPQRTSRKLFF.

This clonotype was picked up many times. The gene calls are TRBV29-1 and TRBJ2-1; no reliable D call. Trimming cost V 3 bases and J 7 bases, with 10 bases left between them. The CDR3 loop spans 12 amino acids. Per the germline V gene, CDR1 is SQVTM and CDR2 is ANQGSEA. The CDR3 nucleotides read TGCAGCGTTGAGGACCCCTTAAATGAGCAGTTCTTC. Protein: CSVEDPLNEQFF.

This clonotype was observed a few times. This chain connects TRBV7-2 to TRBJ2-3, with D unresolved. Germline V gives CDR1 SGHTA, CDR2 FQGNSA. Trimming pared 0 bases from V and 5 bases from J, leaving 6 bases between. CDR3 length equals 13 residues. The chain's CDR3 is CASSLAGIDTQYF. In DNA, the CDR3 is TGTGCCAGCAGCTTAGCGGGGATAGATACGCAGTATTTT.

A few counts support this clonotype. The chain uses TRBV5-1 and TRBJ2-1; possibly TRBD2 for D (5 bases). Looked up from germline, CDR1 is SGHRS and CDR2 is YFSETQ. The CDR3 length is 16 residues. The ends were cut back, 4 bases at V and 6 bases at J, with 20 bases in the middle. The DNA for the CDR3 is TGCGCCAGCAGCCGAACCCTGCGTACTAGTGCCAATGAGCAGTTCTTC. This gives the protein CASSRTLRTSANEQFF.

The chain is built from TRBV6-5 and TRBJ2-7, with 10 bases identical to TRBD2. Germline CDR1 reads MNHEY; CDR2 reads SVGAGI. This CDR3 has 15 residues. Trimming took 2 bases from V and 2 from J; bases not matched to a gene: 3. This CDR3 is CASSYTLAGAYEQYF. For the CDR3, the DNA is TGTGCCAGCAGTTACACCCTAGCGGGAGCCTACGAGCAGTACTTC.

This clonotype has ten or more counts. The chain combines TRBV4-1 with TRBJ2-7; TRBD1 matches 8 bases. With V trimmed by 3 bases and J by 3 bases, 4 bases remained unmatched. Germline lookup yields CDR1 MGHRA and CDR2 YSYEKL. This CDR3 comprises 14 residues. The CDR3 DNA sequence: TGCGCCAGCAGCCAGGACAGGGTTTACTACGAGCAGTACTTC. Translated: CASSQDRVYYEQYF.

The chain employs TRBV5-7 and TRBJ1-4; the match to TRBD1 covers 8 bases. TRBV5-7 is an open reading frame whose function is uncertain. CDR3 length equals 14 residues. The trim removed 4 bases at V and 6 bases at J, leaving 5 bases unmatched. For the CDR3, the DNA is TGTGCCAGCAGCCCGGACAGGGCGGATGAAAAACTGTTTTTT. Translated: CASSPDRADEKLFF.

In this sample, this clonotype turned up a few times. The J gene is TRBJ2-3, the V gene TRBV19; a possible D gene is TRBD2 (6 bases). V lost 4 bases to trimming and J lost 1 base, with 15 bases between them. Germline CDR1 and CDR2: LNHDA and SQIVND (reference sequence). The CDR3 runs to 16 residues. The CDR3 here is CASSRRLGPRTDTQYF. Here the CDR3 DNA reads TGTGCCAGTAGTAGACGACTAGGACCACGCACAGATACGCAGTATTTT.

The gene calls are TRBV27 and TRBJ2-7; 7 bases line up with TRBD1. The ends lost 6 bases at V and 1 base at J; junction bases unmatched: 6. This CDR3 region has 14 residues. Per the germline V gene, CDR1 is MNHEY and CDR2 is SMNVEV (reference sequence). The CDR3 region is CASSVGQLSYEQYF. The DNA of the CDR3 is TGTGCCAGCAGCGTGGGACAGCTATCCTACGAGCAGTACTTC.